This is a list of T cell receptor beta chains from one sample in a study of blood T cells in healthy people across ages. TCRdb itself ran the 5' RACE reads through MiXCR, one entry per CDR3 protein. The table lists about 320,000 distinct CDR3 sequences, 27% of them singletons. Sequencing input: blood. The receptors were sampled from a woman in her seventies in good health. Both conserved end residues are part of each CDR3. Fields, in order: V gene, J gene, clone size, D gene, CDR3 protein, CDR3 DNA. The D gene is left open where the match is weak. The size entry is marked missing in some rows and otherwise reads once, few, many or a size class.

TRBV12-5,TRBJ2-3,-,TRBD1,CASGPGTGQSLDTQYF,TGTGCTAGTGGTCCCGGGACAGGGCAATCATTGGATACGCAGTATTTT
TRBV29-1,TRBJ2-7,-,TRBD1,CSVEEDRGHEQYF,TGCAGCGTTGAGGAGGACAGGGGCCACGAGCAGTACTTC
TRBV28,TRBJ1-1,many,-,CASSPPGGAAEAFF,TGTGCCAGCAGTCCTCCGGGAGGGGCCGCTGAAGCTTTCTTT
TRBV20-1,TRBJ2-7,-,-,CSARDDRFEQYF,TGCAGTGCTAGAGATGACAGGTTCGAGCAGTACTTC
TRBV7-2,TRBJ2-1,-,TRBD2,CASSRTLAGDNEQFF,TGTGCCAGCAGCCGAACTCTAGCGGGAGACAATGAGCAGTTCTTC
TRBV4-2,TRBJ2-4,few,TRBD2,CASSQVTSGKNIQYF,TGTGCCAGCAGCCAAGTGACTAGCGGAAAAAACATTCAGTACTTC
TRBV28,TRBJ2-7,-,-,CASTGRLASIEQYF,TGTGCCAGCACCGGGCGGTTAGCCTCCATCGAGCAGTACTTC
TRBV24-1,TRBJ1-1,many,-,CATSDFDPFRDDDTEAFF,TGTGCCACCAGTGATTTCGATCCCTTTAGGGACGACGACACTGAAGCTTTCTTT
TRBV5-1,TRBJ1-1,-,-,CASSLLGARTEAFF,TGCGCCAGCAGCTTATTGGGGGCCCGTACTGAAGCTTTCTTT
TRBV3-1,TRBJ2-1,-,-,CASSQARVSQSEQFF,TGTGCCAGCAGCCAAGCTAGGGTATCACAATCTGAGCAGTTCTTC